The rows below give T cell receptor beta chains drawn from one sample of a study of T cells after yellow fever vaccination. From the 5' RACE reads, TCRdb called clonotypes with MiXCR, one entry per CDR3 protein. Among hundreds of thousands of distinct CDR3 sequences listed, roughly 3.5% were seen once. Sequences were derived from PBMCs, sampled on the day of the yellow fever booster vaccination. These receptors were taken from a young man who received the YFV17D yellow fever vaccine. Each CDR3 is given with its conserved first and last residue.

>TRBJ2-7|12|TRBV7-8
CASSLPSVEQYF
>TRBJ1-1|14|TRBV7-2
CASSFGTPVTEAFF
>TRBJ2-2|16|TRBV4-1
CASSQGWGLGTGELFF
>TRBJ2-5|13|TRBV20-1
CSATPWNQETQYF
>TRBJ2-3|13|TRBV12-3/TRBV12-4
CASSVLLADTQYF
>TRBJ2-7|13|TRBV15
CATSRDRSRAADF
>TRBJ2-3|16|TRBV11-2
CASSSGLAGGGDTQYF
>TRBJ2-3|13|TRBV5-1
CASYRDGADTQYF
>TRBJ2-3|16|TRBV20-1
CSARDTSGGAPDTQYF
>TRBJ1-2|14|TRBV7-2
CASSFRGSNYGYTF
>TRBJ2-5|14|TRBV25-1
CARGKRLAQETQYF
>TRBJ1-1|12|TRBV29-1
CSVFKGSTEAFF
>TRBJ2-1|13|TRBV6-5
CASSSIATGEQFF
>TRBJ2-3|17|TRBV18
CASSPPTRRGFTDTQYF
>TRBJ1-2|15|TRBV7-6
CASSATGGRPRGYTF
>TRBJ1-5|13|TRBV29-1
CSVSDRGPQPQHF
>TRBJ1-6|13|TRBV7-9
CASSLDINSPLHF
>TRBJ2-7|14|TRBV7-9
CASGRTSGSYEQYF
>TRBJ1-1|14|TRBV20-1
CSARTGDRGPEAFF
>TRBJ1-2|13|TRBV29-1
CSVGFWNAYGYTF
>TRBJ2-1|10|TRBV6-4
CASLSPVQFF
>TRBJ2-5|15|TRBV6-5
CASSHGGGLQETQYF
>TRBJ2-7|13|TRBV27
CASSFAGSYEQYF
>TRBJ2-5|14|TRBV18
CASSPGSGRETQYF
>TRBJ1-5|13|TRBV18
CASSPGSNQPQHF
>TRBJ1-5|14|TRBV20-1
CSASQDRDNQPQHF
>TRBJ1-5|15|TRBV6-5
CASSQGQGTDQPQHF
>TRBJ2-4|14|TRBV27
CASSLSAGRNIQYF
>TRBJ2-1|16|TRBV6-5
CASSQVGGGGYNEQFF
>TRBJ2-7|14|TRBV12-3/TRBV12-4
CASSTGTGFYEQYF